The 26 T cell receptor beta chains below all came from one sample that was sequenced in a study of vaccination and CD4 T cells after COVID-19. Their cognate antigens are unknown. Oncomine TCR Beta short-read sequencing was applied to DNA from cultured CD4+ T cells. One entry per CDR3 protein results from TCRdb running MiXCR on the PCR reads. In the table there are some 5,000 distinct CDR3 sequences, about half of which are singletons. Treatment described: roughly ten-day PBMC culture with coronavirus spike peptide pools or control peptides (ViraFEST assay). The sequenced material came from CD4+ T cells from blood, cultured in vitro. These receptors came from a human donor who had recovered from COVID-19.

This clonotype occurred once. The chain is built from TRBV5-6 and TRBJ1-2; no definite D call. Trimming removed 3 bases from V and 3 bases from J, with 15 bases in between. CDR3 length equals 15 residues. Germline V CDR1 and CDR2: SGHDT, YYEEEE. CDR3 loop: CASSSPRVLDYGYTF. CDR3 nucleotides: TGTGCCAGCAGCTCACCCCGGGTCTTGGACTATGGCTACACCTTC. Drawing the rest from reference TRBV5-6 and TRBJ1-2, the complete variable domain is DAGVTQSPTHLIKTRGQQVTLRCSPKSGHDTVSWYQQALGQGPQFIFQYYEEEERQRGNFPDRFSGHQFPNYSSELNVNALLLGDSALYLCASSSPRVLDYGYTFGSGTRLTVV.

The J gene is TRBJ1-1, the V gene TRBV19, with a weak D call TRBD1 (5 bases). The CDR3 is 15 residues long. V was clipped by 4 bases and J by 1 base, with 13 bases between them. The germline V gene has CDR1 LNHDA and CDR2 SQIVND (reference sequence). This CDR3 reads CASSRGNAPNTEAFF. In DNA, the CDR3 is TGTGCCAGTAGTAGGGGGAATGCTCCGAACACTGAAGCTTTCTTT. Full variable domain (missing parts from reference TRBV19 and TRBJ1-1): DGGITQSPKYLFRKEGQNVTLSCEQNLNHDAMYWYRQDPGQGLRLIYYSQIVNDFQKGDIAEGYSVSREKKESFPLTVTSAQKNPTAFYLCASSRGNAPNTEAFFGQGTRLTVV.

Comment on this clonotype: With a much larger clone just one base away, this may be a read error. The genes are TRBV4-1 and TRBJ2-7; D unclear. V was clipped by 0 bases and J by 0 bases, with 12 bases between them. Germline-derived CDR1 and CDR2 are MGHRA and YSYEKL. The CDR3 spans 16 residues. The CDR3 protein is CASSQDPRSGSYEQYF. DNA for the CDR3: TGCGCCAGCAGCCAAGATCCCAGGTCTGGCTCCTACGAGCAGTACTTC.

The CDR3 region has the DNA TGCGCCAGCGCCATAACAGGTTACCGAGAGGAAAGCACTGAAGCTTTCTTT. It encodes CASAITGYREESTEAFF. The J gene is TRBJ1-1, the V gene TRBV4-1, with D possibly being TRBD1 (5 bases). The V end was cut by 8 bases, the J end by 4 bases, with 26 bases between. The CDR3 loop spans 17 amino acids. Germline V CDR1 and CDR2: MGHRA, YSYEKL.

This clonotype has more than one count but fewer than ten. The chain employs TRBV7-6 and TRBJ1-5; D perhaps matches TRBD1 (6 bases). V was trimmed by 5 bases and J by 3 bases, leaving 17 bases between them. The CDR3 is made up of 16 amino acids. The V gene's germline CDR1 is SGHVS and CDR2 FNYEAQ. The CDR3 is CASSPQAGDDNQPQHF. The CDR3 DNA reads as TGTGCCAGCAGCCCCCAGGCAGGGGATGACAATCAGCCCCAGCATTTT.

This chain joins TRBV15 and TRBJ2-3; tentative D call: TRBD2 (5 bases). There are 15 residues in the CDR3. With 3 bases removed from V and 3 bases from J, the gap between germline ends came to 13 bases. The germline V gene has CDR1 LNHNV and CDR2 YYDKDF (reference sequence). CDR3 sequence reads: CATSRSYGETDTQYF. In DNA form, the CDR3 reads TGTGCCACCAGCAGGTCTTACGGGGAAACAGATACGCAGTATTTT.

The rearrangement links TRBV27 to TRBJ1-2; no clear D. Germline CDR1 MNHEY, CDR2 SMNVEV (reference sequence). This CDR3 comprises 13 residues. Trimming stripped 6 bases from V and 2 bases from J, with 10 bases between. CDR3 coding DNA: TGTGCCAGCAGGCGGGGAGACAACTATGGCTACACCTTC. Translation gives CASRRGDNYGYTF.

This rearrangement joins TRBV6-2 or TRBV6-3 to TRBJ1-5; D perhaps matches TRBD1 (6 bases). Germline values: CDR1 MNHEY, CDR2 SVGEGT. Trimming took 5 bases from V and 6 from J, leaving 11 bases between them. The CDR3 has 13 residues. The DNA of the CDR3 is TGTGCCAGCAGTCCCGACAGGCGTCAGCCCCAGCATTTT. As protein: CASSPDRRQPQHF.

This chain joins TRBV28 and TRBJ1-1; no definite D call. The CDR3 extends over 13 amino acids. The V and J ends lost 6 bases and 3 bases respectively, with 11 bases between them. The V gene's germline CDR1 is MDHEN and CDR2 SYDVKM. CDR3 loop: CASRLISYTEAFF. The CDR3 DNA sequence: TGTGCCAGCAGGTTGATAAGTTACACTGAAGCTTTCTTT.

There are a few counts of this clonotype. In DNA, the CDR3 is TGTGCCACCAGCAAACCCCGGGGGGGCCAGGAGACCCAGTACTTC. It specifies CATSKPRGGQETQYF. This chain uses TRBV15 with TRBJ2-5, with 8 bases aligning to TRBD2. This CDR3 has 15 residues. V was clipped by 4 bases and J by 5 bases; unmatched bases: 9. CDR1 LNHNV and CDR2 YYDKDF come from the germline V gene (reference sequence).

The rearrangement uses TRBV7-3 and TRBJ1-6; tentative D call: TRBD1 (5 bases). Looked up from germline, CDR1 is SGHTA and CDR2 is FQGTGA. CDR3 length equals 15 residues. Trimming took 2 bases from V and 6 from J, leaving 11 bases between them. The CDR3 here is CASSLQGTVNSPLHF. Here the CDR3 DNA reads TGTGCCAGCAGCTTACAAGGGACCGTTAATTCACCCCTCCACTTT.

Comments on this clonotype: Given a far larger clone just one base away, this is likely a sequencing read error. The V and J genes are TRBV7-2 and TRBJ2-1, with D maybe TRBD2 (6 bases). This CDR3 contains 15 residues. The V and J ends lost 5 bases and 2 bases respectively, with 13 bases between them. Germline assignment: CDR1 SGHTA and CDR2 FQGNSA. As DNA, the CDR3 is TGTGCCAGCAGCCGGGACGGGAGCCCCTACAATGAGCAGTTCTTC. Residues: CASSRDGSPYNEQFF.

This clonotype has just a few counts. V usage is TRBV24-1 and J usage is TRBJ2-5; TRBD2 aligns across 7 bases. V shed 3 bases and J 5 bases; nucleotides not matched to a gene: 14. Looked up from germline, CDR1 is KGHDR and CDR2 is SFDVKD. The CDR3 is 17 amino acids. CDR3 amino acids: CATSDAPGREAGETQYF. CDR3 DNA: TGTGCCACCAGTGATGCGCCTGGGAGGGAGGCGGGGGAGACCCAGTACTTC.

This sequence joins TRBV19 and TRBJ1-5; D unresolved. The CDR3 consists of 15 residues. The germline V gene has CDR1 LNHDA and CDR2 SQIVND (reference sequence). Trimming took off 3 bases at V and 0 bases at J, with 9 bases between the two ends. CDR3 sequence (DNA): TGTGCCAGTAGTATTTCTTTGAATAGCAATCAGCCCCAGCATTTT. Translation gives CASSISLNSNQPQHF.

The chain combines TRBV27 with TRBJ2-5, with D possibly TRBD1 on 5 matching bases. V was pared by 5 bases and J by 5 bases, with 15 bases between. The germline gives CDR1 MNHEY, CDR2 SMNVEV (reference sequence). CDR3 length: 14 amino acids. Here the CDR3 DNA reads TGTGCCAGCAGTCAACGCTCAGGGCCGGAGACCCAGTACTTC. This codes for CASSQRSGPETQYF.

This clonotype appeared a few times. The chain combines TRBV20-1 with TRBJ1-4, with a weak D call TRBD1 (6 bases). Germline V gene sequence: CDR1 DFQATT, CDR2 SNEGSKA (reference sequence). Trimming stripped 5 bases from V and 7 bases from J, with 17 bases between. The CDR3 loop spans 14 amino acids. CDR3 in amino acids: CSASDSLGLEKLFF. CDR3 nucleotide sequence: TGCAGTGCTTCGGACAGCTTAGGGCTTGAAAAACTGTTTTTT.

CDR3 sequence reads: CASSPISGQGATGYTF. CDR3 in DNA: TGTGCCAGCTCACCTATTTCGGGACAGGGGGCTACTGGCTACACCTTC. This chain joins TRBV18 and TRBJ1-2, with TRBD1 matching over 12 bases. Losses at the gene ends were 3 bases for V and 7 bases for J; bases not matched to a gene: 9. This CDR3 region has 16 residues. In germline, CDR1 is KGHSH, CDR2 LQKENI. The full variable domain, rest sourced from reference TRBV18 and TRBJ1-2, is NAGVMQNPRHLVRRRGQEARLRCSPMKGHSHVYWYRQLPEEGLKFMVYLQKENIIDESGMPKERFSAEFPKEGPSILRIQQVVRGDSAAYFCASSPISGQGATGYTFGSGTRLTVV.

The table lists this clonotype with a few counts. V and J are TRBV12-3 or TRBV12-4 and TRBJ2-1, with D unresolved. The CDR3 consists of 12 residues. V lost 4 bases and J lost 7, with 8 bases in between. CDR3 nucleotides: TGTGCCAGCAGTTATTCAGCTAATGAGCAGTTCTTC. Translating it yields CASSYSANEQFF.

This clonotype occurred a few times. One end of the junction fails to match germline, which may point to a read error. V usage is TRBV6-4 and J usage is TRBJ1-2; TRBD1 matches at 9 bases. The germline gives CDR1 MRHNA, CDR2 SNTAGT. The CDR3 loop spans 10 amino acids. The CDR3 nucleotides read TGTGCCAGCAGTTCCGGGACAGGGTCCTTC. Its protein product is CASSSGTGSF.

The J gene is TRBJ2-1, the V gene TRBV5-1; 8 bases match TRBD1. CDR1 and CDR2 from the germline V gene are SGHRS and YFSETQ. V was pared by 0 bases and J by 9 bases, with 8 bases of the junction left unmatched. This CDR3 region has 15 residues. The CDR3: CASSLVDRDLGEQFF. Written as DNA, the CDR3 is TGCGCCAGCAGCTTGGTGGACAGGGACCTTGGTGAGCAGTTCTTC.

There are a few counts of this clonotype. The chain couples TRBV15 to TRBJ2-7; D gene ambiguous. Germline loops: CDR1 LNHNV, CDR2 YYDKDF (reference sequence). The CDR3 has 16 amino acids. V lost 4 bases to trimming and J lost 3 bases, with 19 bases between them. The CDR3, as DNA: TGTGCCACCAGCACTGTTACGGAGACCCTTTACTACGAGCAGTACTTC. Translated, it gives CATSTVTETLYYEQYF.

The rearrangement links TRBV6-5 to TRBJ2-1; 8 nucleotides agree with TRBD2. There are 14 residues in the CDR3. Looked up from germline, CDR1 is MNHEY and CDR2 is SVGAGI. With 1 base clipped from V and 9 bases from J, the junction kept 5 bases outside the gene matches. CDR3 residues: CASSYFGREGEQFF. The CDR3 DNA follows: TGTGCCAGCAGTTACTTTGGACGGGAGGGTGAGCAGTTCTTC.

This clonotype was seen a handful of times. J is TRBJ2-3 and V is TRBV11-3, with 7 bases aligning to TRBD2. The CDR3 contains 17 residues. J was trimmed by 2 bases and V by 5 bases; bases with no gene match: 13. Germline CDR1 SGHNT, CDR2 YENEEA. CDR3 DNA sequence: TGTGCCAGCAGCCCCCCGGCGGCTAGCGGTGACACAGATACGCAGTATTTT. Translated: CASSPPAASGDTDTQYF.

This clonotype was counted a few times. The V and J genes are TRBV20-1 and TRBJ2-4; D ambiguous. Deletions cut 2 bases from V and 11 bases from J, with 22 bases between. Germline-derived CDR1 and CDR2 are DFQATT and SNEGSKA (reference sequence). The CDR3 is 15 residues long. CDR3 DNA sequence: TGCAGTGCTAGACCACTCGAAGGTACCTTAGGCGTTCAGTACTTC. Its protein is CSARPLEGTLGVQYF.

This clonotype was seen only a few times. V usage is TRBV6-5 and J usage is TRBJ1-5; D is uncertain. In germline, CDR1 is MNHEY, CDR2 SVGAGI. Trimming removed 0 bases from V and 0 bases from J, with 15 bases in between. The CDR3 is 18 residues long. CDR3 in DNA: TGTGCCAGCAGTTACTCGGAGAGGGTCTCTTATAGCAATCAGCCCCAGCATTTT. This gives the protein CASSYSERVSYSNQPQHF.

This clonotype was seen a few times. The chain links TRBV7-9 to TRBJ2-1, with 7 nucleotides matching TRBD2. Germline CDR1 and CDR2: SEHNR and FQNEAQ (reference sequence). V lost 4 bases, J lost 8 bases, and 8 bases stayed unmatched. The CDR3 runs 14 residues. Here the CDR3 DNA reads TGTGCCAGCAGCTCACGACTAGCTTTCCATGAGCAGTTCTTC. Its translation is CASSSRLAFHEQFF.